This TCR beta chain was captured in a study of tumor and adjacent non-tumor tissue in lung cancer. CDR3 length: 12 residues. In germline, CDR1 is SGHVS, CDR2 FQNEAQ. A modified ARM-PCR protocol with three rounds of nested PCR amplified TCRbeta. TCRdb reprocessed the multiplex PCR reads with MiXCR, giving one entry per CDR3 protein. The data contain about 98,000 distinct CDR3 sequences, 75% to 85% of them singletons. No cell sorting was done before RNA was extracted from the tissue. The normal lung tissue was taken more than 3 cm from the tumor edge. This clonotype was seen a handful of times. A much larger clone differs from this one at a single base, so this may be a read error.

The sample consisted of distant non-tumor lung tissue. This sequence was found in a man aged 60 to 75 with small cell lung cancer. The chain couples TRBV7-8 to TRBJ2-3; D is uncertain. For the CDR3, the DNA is TGTGCCAGCAGCTTAAGTCGAGATACGCACTATTTT. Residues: CASSLSRDTHYF.